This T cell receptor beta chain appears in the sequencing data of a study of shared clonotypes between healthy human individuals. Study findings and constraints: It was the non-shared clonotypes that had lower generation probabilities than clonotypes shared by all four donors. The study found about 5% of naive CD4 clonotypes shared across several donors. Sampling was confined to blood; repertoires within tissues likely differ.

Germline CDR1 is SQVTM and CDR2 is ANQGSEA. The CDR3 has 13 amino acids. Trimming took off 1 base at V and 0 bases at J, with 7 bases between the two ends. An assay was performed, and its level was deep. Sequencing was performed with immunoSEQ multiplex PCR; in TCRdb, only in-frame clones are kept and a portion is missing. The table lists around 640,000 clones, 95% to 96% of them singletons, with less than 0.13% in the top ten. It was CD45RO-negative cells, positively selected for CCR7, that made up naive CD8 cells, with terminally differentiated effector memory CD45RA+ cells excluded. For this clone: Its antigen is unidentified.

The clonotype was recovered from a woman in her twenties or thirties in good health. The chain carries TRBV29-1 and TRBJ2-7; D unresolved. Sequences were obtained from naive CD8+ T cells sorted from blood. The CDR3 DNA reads TGCAGCGTTGAAGCAGGTTACTCCTACGAGCAGTACTTC. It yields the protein CSVEAGYSYEQYF.